These 22 T cell receptor beta chains originate from one sample sequenced in a study of blood T cells in healthy people across ages. Using a J-beta primer mix together with a sample-barcoded 5' primer, a second PCR was run for roughly 7 to 11 cycles. TCRdb ran MiXCR on the 5' RACE reads and lists one entry per CDR3 protein. The sample comprises over 950,000 distinct CDR3 sequences, roughly half of which are singletons, and 20% to 25% rests with the top ten. Specimen: blood. The receptors were gathered from a woman aged 60-70 years in good health.

This rearrangement joins TRBV20-1 to TRBJ2-5, with TRBD1 matching 7 bases. V gave up 3 bases and J gave up 11 bases; unmatched junction bases: 9. The CDR3 is 12 amino acids. Germline CDR1 is DFQATT and CDR2 is SNEGSKA (reference sequence). The CDR3 protein is CSASTGVREQYF. CDR3 bases: TGCAGTGCTAGTACAGGGGTTAGGGAGCAGTACTTC.

This clonotype was seen only a few times. The chain recombines TRBV4-3 with TRBJ2-3; D gene uncertain. Germline V gene sequence: CDR1 LGHNA, CDR2 YSLEER. V was clipped by 0 bases and J by 0 bases, with 7 bases between them. The CDR3 covers 15 residues. The CDR3 reads CASSQDGRSTDTQYF. The DNA for the CDR3 is TGCGCCAGCAGCCAAGATGGGCGGAGCACAGATACGCAGTATTTT.

This clonotype was observed a handful of times. CDR3: CASLRDRGHNEQFF. The CDR3, as DNA: TGTGCCTCTCTCCGGGACAGGGGGCACAATGAGCAGTTCTTC. The chain recombines TRBV28 with TRBJ2-1; 12 bases fit TRBD1. V was clipped by 11 bases and J by 5 bases; unmatched bases: 7. Germline CDR1 is MDHEN and CDR2 is SYDVKM. The length of the CDR3 is 14 residues.

The DNA of the CDR3 is TGTGCCAGCAGTGTAAGTCGGGACAGACCCTCCTACGAGCAGTACTTC. It encodes CASSVSRDRPSYEQYF. This chain links TRBV2 with TRBJ2-7, with 7 bases lining up with TRBD1. V was pared by 4 bases and J by 0 bases, with 9 bases of the junction left unmatched. The CDR3 covers 16 residues. Germline-derived CDR1 and CDR2 are SNHLY and FYNNEI.

V gene TRBV29-1 combines with J gene TRBJ2-1; 9 bases agree with TRBD1. The V and J ends lost 6 bases and 6 bases, in that order; junction bases with no gene match: 9. This CDR3 spans 14 amino acids. Germline values: CDR1 SQVTM, CDR2 ANQGSEA. The CDR3, as DNA: TGCAGCGTGATTACAGGGGGCGCTTCCAATGAGCAGTTCTTC. Protein: CSVITGGASNEQFF.

This clonotype was recorded a few times. The genes are TRBV14 and TRBJ2-7, with 7 bases identical to TRBD1. The germline CDR1 and CDR2 sequences are SGHDN and FVKESK. The V segment lost 0 bases and the J segment 0 bases; nucleotides outside the gene matches: 2. This CDR3 has 15 residues. The CDR3 DNA follows: TGTGCCAGCAGCCAAGAAAGGACAGGCTCCTACGAGCAGTACTTC. Its translation: CASSQERTGSYEQYF.

This clonotype was seen ten or more times. The chain is built from TRBV7-9 and TRBJ2-7; TRBD1 matches 7 bases. Trimming at V came to 3 bases and at J to 2 bases, leaving 7 bases not matched to a gene. CDR1 and CDR2 from the germline V gene are SEHNR and FQNEAQ (reference sequence). The CDR3 sequence is 15 residues long. For the CDR3, the DNA is TGTGCCAGCAGCTTGGGCATAGGGGGCCCCTACGAGCAGTACTTC. Its protein product is CASSLGIGGPYEQYF. Drawing the rest from reference TRBV7-9 and TRBJ2-7, the complete variable domain is DTGVSQNPRHKITKRGQNVTFRCDPISEHNRLYWYRQTLGQGPEFLTYFQNEAQLEKSRLLSDRFSAERPKGSFSTLEIQRTEQGDSAMYLCASSLGIGGPYEQYFGPGTRLTVT.

The rearrangement uses TRBV5-1 and TRBJ1-2; 7 bases fit TRBD1. V gave up 2 bases and J gave up 4 bases; unmatched junction bases: 17. The germline CDR1 and CDR2 sequences are SGHRS and YFSETQ. The CDR3 spans 18 residues. CDR3 in amino acids: CASSFFGTDRQGVYGYTF. DNA for the CDR3: TGCGCCAGCAGCTTCTTTGGGACAGATCGCCAAGGGGTCTATGGCTACACCTTC.

This clonotype occurred a few times. The genes are TRBV28 and TRBJ2-3; D call uncertain. Trimming cost V 3 bases and J 0 bases, with 19 bases left between them. CDR1 and CDR2 from the germline V gene are MDHEN and SYDVKM. CDR3 length equals 18 residues. As DNA, the CDR3 is TGTGCCAGCAGTTTCTCTCCCCTGGAGAATCCTAGCACAGATACGCAGTATTTT. Its translation: CASSFSPLENPSTDTQYF. The whole variable domain, remainder taken from reference TRBV28 and TRBJ2-3, is DVKVTQSSRYLVKRTGEKVFLECVQDMDHENMFWYRQDPGLGLRLIYFSYDVKMKEKGDIPEGYSVSREKKERFSLILESASTNQTSMYLCASSFSPLENPSTDTQYFGPGTRLTVL.

This clonotype showed up just once. The chain joins TRBV7-9 to TRBJ1-6, with D tentatively TRBD1 (5 bases). Trimming cost V 2 bases and J 10 bases, with 15 bases left between them. The CDR3 covers 15 residues. Germline V gene lookup returns CDR1 SEHNR and CDR2 FQNEAQ (reference sequence). CDR3 in DNA: TGTGCCAGCAGCTTAATTATCGGGGGTAACTCACCCCTCCACTTT. Translated, it gives CASSLIIGGNSPLHF. Based on the CDR3 plus reference TRBV7-9 and TRBJ1-6, the full variable domain is DTGVSQNPRHKITKRGQNVTFRCDPISEHNRLYWYRQTLGQGPEFLTYFQNEAQLEKSRLLSDRFSAERPKGSFSTLEIQRTEQGDSAMYLCASSLIIGGNSPLHFGNGTRLTVT.

This clonotype has only a few counts. The V and J genes are TRBV20-1 and TRBJ2-7; 11 bases are a match to TRBD2. CDR1 and CDR2 from the germline V gene are DFQATT and SNEGSKA (reference sequence). The J segment lost 5 bases and the V segment lost 6 bases, leaving 12 bases of the junction unmatched. The CDR3 is 15 amino acids. The CDR3 loop reads CSAKSRSGRVDEQYF. The CDR3 region has the DNA TGCAGTGCAAAAAGCCGTAGCGGGAGGGTCGACGAGCAGTACTTC.

This clonotype has only a few counts. This chain uses TRBV7-9 with TRBJ2-7; 7 positions agree with TRBD1. V gave up 5 bases and J gave up 2 bases; unmatched junction bases: 6. The CDR3 length is 14 residues. From germline, CDR1 is SEHNR and CDR2 FQNEAQ (reference sequence). The CDR3 here is CASSPVTGTYEQYF. CDR3 DNA sequence: TGTGCCAGCAGCCCCGTGACAGGGACCTACGAGCAGTACTTC.

The chain uses TRBV12-5 and TRBJ2-1; D gene unclear. CDR3 length equals 13 residues. From germline, CDR1 is LGHNT and CDR2 FRNRAP. V gave up 5 bases and J gave up 5 bases, with 10 bases separating them. Written as DNA, the CDR3 is TGTGCTAGTGGTCTAACTCGACACAATGAGCAGTTCTTC. Its translation is CASGLTRHNEQFF.

The V and J genes are TRBV28 and TRBJ2-3, with TRBD2 matching over 10 bases. Looked up from germline, CDR1 is MDHEN and CDR2 is SYDVKM. V shed 5 bases and J 3 bases; nucleotides not matched to a gene: 14. CDR3 length equals 18 residues. The CDR3 loop reads CASSDTSGIPLTTDTQYF. The CDR3 bases are TGTGCCAGCAGTGATACTAGCGGGATCCCTCTCACGACAGATACGCAGTATTTT.

This clonotype was counted a few times. The chain links TRBV5-1 to TRBJ2-7; D uncertain. Germline CDR1 SGHRS, CDR2 YFSETQ. This CDR3 has 13 amino acids. V lost 2 bases, J lost 4 bases, and 10 bases lay in between. Here the CDR3 DNA reads TGCGCCAGCAGCTTAAGCGCAGAATACGAGCAGTACTTC. Its translation is CASSLSAEYEQYF.

This chain links TRBV28 with TRBJ2-3, with no clear D. CDR3 size: 16 residues. Germline assignment: CDR1 MDHEN and CDR2 SYDVKM. Trimming left V 6 bases short and J 1 base short, with 17 bases between. This chain's CDR3 is CASSPDGPLGTDTQYF. CDR3 nucleotide sequence: TGTGCCAGCAGCCCGGATGGCCCACTCGGCACAGATACGCAGTATTTT.

The gene calls are TRBV25-1 and TRBJ1-2, with a possible D match to TRBD1 (6 bases). V lost 0 bases and J lost 6, with 20 bases in between. The CDR3 is 17 residues long. CDR1 is MGHDK, CDR2 SYGVNS, per germline. In nucleotides, the CDR3 is TGTGCCAGCAGTGAATATGATGCCTGGCGTTCAGGGGATGGCTACACCTTC. It specifies CASSEYDAWRSGDGYTF.

This clonotype was observed a handful of times. The genes are TRBV3-1 and TRBJ2-7; unclear D gene. CDR1 and CDR2 (germline): LGHDT, YNNKEL (reference sequence). The germline V and J ends were trimmed by 6 bases and 3 bases, with 9 bases remaining between them. CDR3 length: 12 amino acids. The CDR3 sequence: CASRQSGYEQYF. The CDR3 DNA sequence: TGTGCCAGCAGGCAATCGGGCTACGAGCAGTACTTC.

The genes are TRBV5-4 and TRBJ2-5, with 7 bases identical to TRBD2. Germline V gives CDR1 SGHNT, CDR2 YYREEE (reference sequence). Losses at the gene ends were 2 bases for V and 5 bases for J; bases not matched to a gene: 6. The CDR3 is 14 amino acids. The CDR3 spells CASSFGLGRETQYF. DNA of the CDR3: TGTGCCAGCAGCTTCGGACTAGGGAGGGAGACCCAGTACTTC.

The chain joins TRBV7-9 to TRBJ2-1; 8 positions match TRBD1. Germline V gives CDR1 SEHNR, CDR2 FQNEAQ (reference sequence). V was pared by 5 bases and J by 4 bases, with 10 bases of the junction left unmatched. This CDR3 spans 16 amino acids. The CDR3 sequence: CASSPGQGSSYNEQFF. In DNA, the CDR3 is TGTGCCAGCAGCCCCGGACAGGGAAGTTCGTACAATGAGCAGTTCTTC. Using reference TRBV7-9 and TRBJ2-1 for the parts outside the CDR3, the full variable domain is DTGVSQNPRHKITKRGQNVTFRCDPISEHNRLYWYRQTLGQGPEFLTYFQNEAQLEKSRLLSDRFSAERPKGSFSTLEIQRTEQGDSAMYLCASSPGQGSSYNEQFFGPGTRLTVL.

The table lists this clonotype with a few counts. The chain uses TRBV7-8 and TRBJ2-6; 7 bases are shared with TRBD2. After removal of 6 bases from V and 10 bases from J, the junction contained 3 bases not matched to a gene. Per the germline V gene, CDR1 is SGHVS and CDR2 is FQNEAQ. The CDR3 runs to 12 residues. The DNA of the CDR3 is TGTGCCAGCAGGGCAGCGGGGAACGTCCTGACTTTC. This sequence encodes CASRAAGNVLTF. The entire variable domain, with the rest obtained from reference TRBV7-8 and TRBJ2-6, is as follows: GAGVSQSPRYKVAKRGQDVALRCDPISGHVSLFWYQQALGQGPEFLTYFQNEAQLDKSGLPSDRFFAERPEGSVSTLKIQRTQQEDSAVYLCASRAAGNVLTFGAGSRLTVL.

The gene calls are TRBV28 and TRBJ2-7, with a tentative D call TRBD2 (6 bases). The germline V gene has CDR1 MDHEN and CDR2 SYDVKM. Between the trimmed V and J ends, which lost 4 bases and 6 bases, there was a span of 22 bases. The CDR3 is made up of 16 amino acids. CDR3: CASSSLGAGWSTEQYF. The CDR3 bases are TGTGCCAGCAGTTCCCTCGGCGCGGGATGGTCTACCGAGCAGTACTTC.